This T cell receptor (beta chain) emerged from a study of response to subunit inactivated influenza vaccine. This clonotype was counted a few times. TCRdb passed the RT-PCR reads through MiXCR, listing each CDR3 protein once. The sample consists of hundreds of thousands of distinct CDR3 sequences, roughly 25% of them appearing once. The germline V gene has CDR1 LNHDA and CDR2 SQIVND (reference sequence). The length of the CDR3 is 19 residues. The V segment lost 3 bases and the J segment 0 bases; nucleotides outside the gene matches: 13. Sequences were derived from CD4+ T cells sorted from PBMCs, sampled less than 6 days after vaccination. The receptor's source is a man aged 50-60 years who received an inactivated influenza vaccine. V is TRBV19 and J is TRBJ2-1; 8 bases align to TRBD2. CDR3 amino acids: CASSIRRKRETSSYNEQFF. CDR3 nucleotides: TGTGCCAGTAGTATTCGAAGGAAGCGGGAGACGAGCTCCTACAATGAGCAGTTCTTC.